Below are 2 T cell receptor beta chains sequenced from a single sample in a study of Tregs in tolerant kidney transplant recipients. The protocol was immunoSEQ multiplex PCR, while the TCRdb copy is restricted to in-frame clones and leaves out a portion. The table lists some 80,000 clones, 95% to 98% of them singletons. This specimen consisted of CD4+ T cells from blood, obtained before the transplant. Every receptor here comes from a human donor who received a combined kidney and bone marrow transplant.

V usage is TRBV18 and J usage is TRBJ2-7; 14 bases match TRBD2. V dropped 5 bases and J dropped 4; count of bases not matched to a gene: 13. Germline loops: CDR1 KGHSH, CDR2 LQKENI. The CDR3 is made up of 18 amino acids. The CDR3 region is CASSVYLGTSGGPYEQYF. The DNA of the CDR3 is TGTGCCAGCTCAGTCTACCTTGGGACTAGCGGGGGTCCTTACGAGCAGTACTTC.

Note on this clone: Mismatch with germline at one junction end may stem from a read error. V usage is TRBV7-9 and J usage is TRBJ2-1, with 7 nucleotides matching TRBD1. The CDR3 length is 17 residues. Germline lookup yields CDR1 SEHNR and CDR2 FQNEAQ (reference sequence). Here the CDR3 reads CASSLGGRTGSYDEQFF. CDR3 nucleotides: TGTGCCAGCAGCTTAGGGGGAAGGACAGGTTCCTACGATGAGCAGTTCTTC.